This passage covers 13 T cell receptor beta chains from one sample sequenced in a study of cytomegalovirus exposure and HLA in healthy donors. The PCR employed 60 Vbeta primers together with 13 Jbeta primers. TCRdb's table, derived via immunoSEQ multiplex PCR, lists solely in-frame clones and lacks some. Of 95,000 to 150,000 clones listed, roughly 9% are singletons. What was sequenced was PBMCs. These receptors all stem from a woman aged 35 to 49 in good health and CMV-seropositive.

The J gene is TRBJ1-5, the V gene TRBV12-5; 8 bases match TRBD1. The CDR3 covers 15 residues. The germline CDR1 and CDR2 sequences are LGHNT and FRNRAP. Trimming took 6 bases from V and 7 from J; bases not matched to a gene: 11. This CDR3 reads CASGDGQGTGQPQHF. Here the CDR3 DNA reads TGTGCTAGTGGGGACGGACAGGGAACGGGCCAGCCCCAGCATTTT.

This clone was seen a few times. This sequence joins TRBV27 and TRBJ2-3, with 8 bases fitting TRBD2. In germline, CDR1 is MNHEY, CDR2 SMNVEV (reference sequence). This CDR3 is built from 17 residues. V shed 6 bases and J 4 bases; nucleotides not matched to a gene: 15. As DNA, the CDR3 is TGTGCCAGCAGAGGGCTAGCGGGCGAAGCCACTTCAGATACGCAGTATTTT. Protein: CASRGLAGEATSDTQYF.

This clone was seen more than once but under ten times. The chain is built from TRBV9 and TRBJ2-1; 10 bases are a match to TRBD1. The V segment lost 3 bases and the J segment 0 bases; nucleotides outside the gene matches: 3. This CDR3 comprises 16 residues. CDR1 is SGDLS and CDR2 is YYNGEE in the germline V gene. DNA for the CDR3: TGTGCCAGCAGCGGGGGACAGGGGAGCTCCTACAATGAGCAGTTCTTC. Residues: CASSGGQGSSYNEQFF. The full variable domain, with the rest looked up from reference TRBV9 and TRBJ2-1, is DSGVTQTPKHLITATGQRVTLRCSPRSGDLSVYWYQQSLDQGLQFLIQYYNGEERAKGNILERFSAQQFPDLHSELNLSSLELGDSALYFCASSGGQGSSYNEQFFGPGTRLTVL.

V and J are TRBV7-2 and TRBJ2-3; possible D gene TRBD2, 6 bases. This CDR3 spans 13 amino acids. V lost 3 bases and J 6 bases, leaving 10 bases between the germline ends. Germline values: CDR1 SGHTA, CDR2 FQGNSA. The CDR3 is CASSLTRMDTQYF. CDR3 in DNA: TGTGCCAGCAGCTTGACTAGGATGGATACGCAGTATTTT. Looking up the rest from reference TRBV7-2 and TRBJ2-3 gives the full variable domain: GAGVSQSPSNKVTEKGKDVELRCDPISGHTALYWYRQSLGQGLEFLIYFQGNSAPDKSGLPSDRFSAERTGGSVSTLTIQRTQQEDSAVYLCASSLTRMDTQYFGPGTRLTVL.

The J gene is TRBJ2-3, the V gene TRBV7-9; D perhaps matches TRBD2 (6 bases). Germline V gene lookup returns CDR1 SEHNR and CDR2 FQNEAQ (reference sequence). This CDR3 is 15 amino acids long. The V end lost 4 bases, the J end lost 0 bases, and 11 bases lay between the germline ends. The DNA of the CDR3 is TGTGCCAGCAGCTCTGGTCTAGCGAGCACAGATACGCAGTATTTT. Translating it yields CASSSGLASTDTQYF.

CDR3 in DNA: TGTGCCAGCAGTTCGGGGGGGAGTTACAATGAGCAGTTCTTC. Its protein product is CASSSGGSYNEQFF. The V call is TRBV7-2, the J call TRBJ2-1; 8 positions agree with TRBD2. Looked up from germline, CDR1 is SGHTA and CDR2 is FQGNSA. The junction had 5 bases not matched to a gene; V was cut back by 6 bases and J by 4 bases. The CDR3 has 14 amino acids.

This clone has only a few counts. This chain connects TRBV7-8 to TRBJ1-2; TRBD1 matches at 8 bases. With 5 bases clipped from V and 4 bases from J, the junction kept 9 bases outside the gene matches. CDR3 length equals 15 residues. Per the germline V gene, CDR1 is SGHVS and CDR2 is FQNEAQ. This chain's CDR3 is CASSATGQGGYGYTF. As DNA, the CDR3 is TGTGCCAGCAGCGCCACCGGACAGGGCGGCTATGGCTACACCTTC.

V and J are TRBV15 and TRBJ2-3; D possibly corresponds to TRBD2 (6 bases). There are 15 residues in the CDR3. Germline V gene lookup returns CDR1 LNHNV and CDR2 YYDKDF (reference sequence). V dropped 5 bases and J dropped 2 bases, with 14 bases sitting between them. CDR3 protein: CATSGDGLLTDTQYF. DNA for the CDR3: TGTGCCACCAGCGGGGACGGACTACTCACAGATACGCAGTATTTT.

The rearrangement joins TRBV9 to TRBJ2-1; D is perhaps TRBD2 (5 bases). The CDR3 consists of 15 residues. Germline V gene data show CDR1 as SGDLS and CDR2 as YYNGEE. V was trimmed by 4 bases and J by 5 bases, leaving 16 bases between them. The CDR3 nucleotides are TGTGCCAGCAGCCTAACCGGGGAGATAAACAATGAGCAGTTCTTC. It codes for CASSLTGEINNEQFF.

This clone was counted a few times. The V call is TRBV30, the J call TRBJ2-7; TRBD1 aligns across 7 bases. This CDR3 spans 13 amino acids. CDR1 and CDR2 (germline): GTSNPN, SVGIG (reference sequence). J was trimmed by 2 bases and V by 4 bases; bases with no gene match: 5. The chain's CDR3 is CAWTPGQAYEQYF. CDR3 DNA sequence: TGTGCCTGGACCCCCGGACAGGCCTACGAGCAGTACTTC.

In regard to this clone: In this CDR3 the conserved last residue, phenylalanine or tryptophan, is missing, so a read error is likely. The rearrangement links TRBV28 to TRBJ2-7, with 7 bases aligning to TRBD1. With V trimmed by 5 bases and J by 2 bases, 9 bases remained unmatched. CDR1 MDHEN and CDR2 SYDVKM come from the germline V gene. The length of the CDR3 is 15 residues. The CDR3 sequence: CASSLTGDSPYEQYL. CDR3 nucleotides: TGTGCCAGCAGTCTAACAGGGGATTCGCCCTACGAGCAGTACCTC.

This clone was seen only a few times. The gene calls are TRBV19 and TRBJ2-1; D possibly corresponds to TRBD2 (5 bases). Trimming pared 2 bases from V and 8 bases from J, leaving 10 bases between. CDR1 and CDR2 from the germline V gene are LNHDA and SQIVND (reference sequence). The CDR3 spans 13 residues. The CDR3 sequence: CASSISREYEQFF. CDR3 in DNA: TGTGCCAGTAGTATATCAAGGGAGTATGAGCAGTTCTTC.

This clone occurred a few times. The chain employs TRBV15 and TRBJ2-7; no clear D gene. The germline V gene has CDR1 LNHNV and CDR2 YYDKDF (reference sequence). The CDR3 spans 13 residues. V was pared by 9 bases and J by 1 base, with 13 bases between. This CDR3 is CATRKSLSYEQYF. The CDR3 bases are TGTGCCACTCGAAAGTCTCTATCCTACGAGCAGTACTTC.